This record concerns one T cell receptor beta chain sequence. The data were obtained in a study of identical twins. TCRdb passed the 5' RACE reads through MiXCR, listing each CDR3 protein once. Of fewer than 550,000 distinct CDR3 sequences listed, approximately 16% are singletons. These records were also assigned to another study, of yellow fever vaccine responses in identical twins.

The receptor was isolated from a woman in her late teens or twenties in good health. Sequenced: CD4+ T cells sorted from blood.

The CDR3 protein is CASSTAGTVHNEQFF. The CDR3 DNA reads as TGTGCCAGTAGTACAGCCGGGACAGTACACAATGAGCAGTTCTTC. This chain connects TRBV19 to TRBJ2-1; the match to TRBD1 covers 7 bases. Germline CDR1 and CDR2: LNHDA and SQIVND (reference sequence). This CDR3 has 15 residues. J was trimmed by 5 bases and V by 4 bases; bases with no gene match: 8.